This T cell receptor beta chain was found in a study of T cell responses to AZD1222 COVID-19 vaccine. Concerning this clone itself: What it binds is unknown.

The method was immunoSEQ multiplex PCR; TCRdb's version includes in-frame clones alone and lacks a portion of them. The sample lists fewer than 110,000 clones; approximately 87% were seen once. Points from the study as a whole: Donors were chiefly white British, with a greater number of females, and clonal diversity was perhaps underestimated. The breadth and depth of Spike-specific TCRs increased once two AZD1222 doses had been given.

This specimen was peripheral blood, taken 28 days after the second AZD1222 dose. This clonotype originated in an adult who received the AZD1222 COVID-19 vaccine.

CDR3 loop: CATGTDLYNEQFF. CDR3 nucleotide sequence: TGTGCCACCGGGACAGATCTCTACAATGAGCAGTTCTTC. The chain has TRBV24-1 and TRBJ2-1, with TRBD1 matching 7 bases. V was pared by 9 bases and J by 3 bases, with 4 bases of the junction left unmatched. Germline V gene sequence: CDR1 KGHDR, CDR2 SFDVKD. The CDR3 has 13 residues.